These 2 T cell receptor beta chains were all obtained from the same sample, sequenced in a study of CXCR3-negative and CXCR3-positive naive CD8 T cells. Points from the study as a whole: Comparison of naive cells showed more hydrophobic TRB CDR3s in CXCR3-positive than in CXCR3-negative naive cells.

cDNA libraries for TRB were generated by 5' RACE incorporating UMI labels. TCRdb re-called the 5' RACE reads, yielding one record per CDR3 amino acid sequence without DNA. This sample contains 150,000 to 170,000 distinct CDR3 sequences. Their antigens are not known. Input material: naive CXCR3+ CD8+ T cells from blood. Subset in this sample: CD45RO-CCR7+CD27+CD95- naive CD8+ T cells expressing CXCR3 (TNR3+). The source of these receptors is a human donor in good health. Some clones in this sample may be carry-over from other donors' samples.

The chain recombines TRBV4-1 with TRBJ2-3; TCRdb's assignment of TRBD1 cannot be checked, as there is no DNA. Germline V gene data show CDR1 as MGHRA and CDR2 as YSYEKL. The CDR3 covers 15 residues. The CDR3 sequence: CASTRKPGSTDTQYF.

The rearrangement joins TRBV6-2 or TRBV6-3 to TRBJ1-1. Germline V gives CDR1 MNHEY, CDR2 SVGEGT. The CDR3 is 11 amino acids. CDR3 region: CAGMMNTEAFF.